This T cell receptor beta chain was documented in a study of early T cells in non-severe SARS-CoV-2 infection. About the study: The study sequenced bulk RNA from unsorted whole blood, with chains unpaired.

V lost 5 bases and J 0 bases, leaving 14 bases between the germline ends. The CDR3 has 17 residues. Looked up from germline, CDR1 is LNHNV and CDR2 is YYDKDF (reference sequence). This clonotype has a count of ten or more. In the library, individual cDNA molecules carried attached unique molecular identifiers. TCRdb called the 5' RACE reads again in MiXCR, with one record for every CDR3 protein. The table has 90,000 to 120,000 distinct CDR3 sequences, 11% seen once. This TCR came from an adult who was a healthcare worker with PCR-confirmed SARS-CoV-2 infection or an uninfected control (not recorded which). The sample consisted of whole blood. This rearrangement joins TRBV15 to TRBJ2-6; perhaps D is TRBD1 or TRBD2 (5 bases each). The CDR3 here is CATSSRGAGSGANVLTF. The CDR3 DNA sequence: TGTGCCACCAGCTCCCGAGGGGCGGGCTCTGGGGCCAACGTCCTGACTTTC. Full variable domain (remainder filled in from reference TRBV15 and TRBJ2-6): DAMVIQNPRYQVTQFGKPVTLSCSQTLNHNVMYWYQQKSSQAPKLLFHYYDKDFNNEADTPDNFQSRRPNTSFCFLDIRSPGLGDTAMYLCATSSRGAGSGANVLTFGAGSRLTVL.